A selection of T cell receptor beta chains follows, all from one sample in a study of spatial heterogeneity in lung cancer. Via MiXCR, TCRdb re-called the 5' RACE reads, giving one row per CDR3 protein. The table records some 100,000 distinct CDR3 sequences, roughly 8.7% of them present only once. Material: PBMCs, obtained at surgery. These receptors all stem from a male donor with early-stage non-small cell lung cancer. Each CDR3 is given with its conserved first and last residue. Each record gives: CDR3 DNA, CDR3 protein, D gene, clone size, V gene, J gene. D genes are given only for firm matches. Only some rows state a clone size, as once, few, many or a class for expanded clones.

TGTGCCAGCAGTCCCGGACAGGGCGCAACTAATGAAAAACTGTTTTTT	CASSPGQGATNEKLFF	TRBD1	many	TRBV6-5	TRBJ1-4
TGTGCCAGCAGCTCCGGGACAGGGTCTTACGAGCAGTACTTC	CASSSGTGSYEQYF	TRBD1	few	TRBV11-3	TRBJ2-7
TGTGCCAGCTCCCCCGCAGGTGAGCAGTTCTTC	CASSPAGEQFF	-	many	TRBV18	TRBJ2-1
TGTGCCAGCAGCTCACAGGGGACGAGGACTGAAGCTTTCTTT	CASSSQGTRTEAFF	TRBD1	-	TRBV13	TRBJ1-1
TGTGCCAGCTTACATAGCGGGGGGAGGGCAGATACGCAGTATTTT	CASLHSGGRADTQYF	TRBD2	many	TRBV6-1	TRBJ2-3
TGCAGTGCTAGAAGGTTCGGGACCCTCCTCACAGATACGCAGTATTTT	CSARRFGTLLTDTQYF	-	-	TRBV20-1	TRBJ2-3
TGTGCCAGCATCCTTTCCTACGAGCAGTACTTC	CASILSYEQYF	-	-	TRBV21-1	TRBJ2-7
TGCAGCGTTGAAGATCCTACGGGCGAAAAACTGTTTTTT	CSVEDPTGEKLFF	-	few	TRBV29-1	TRBJ1-4
TGCAGTGCTTATACGCCGGGCACAGATACGCAGTATTTT	CSAYTPGTDTQYF	-	many	TRBV20-1	TRBJ2-3
TGCGCCAGCAGCTTGGATGGTCAGCCCAATGAGCAGTTCTTC	CASSLDGQPNEQFF	-	few	TRBV5-1	TRBJ2-1
TGCGCCAGCAGCCAAGATTACTGGGGGGGCCAAGAGACCCAGTACTTC	CASSQDYWGGQETQYF	TRBD2	many	TRBV4-3	TRBJ2-5
TGTGCCATCAGGGCTTGGACAGAAATAAACACTGAAGCTTTCTTT	CAIRAWTEINTEAFF	-	few	TRBV10-3	TRBJ1-1
TGTGCCAGCAGGAGAGCGGGAGGGAGCTACAATGAGCAGTTCTTC	CASRRAGGSYNEQFF	TRBD2	-	TRBV6-2/TRBV6-3	TRBJ2-1
TGTGCCAGCTCACCCTCGCGGACTAGCGGGAGAGGCGAGCAGTACTTC	CASSPSRTSGRGEQYF	TRBD2	few	TRBV18	TRBJ2-7
TGTGCCAGCAGCTTATCCCGGGACATCATCTACGAGCAGTACTTC	CASSLSRDIIYEQYF	-	-	TRBV7-2	TRBJ2-7
TGTGCCAGCAGCTACGGGGGCGGCAATTCACCCCTCCACTTT	CASSYGGGNSPLHF	-	few	TRBV7-9	TRBJ1-6
TGTGCCATCAGTGATGTTCGTGGGGCCAACGTCCTGACTTTC	CAISDVRGANVLTF	-	many	TRBV10-3	TRBJ2-6